Listed below are T cell receptor beta chains from one sample, sequenced in a study of T-cell memory formation after mild COVID-19. A single record per CDR3 protein comes from TCRdb applying MiXCR to the 5' RACE reads. The data show some 450,000 distinct CDR3 sequences, with around 17% seen just once and about 22% held by the top ten. The specimen was PBMCs or a T cell subset sorted from them (not recorded which). The receptor source for this set is a man aged 18 to 30 who had mild COVID-19 (a few samples of this study predate the infection). Cell type and time point are not known. CDR3s include the opening cysteine and the closing phenylalanine or tryptophan. The D gene is left open where the match is weak. A clone size is listed for some rows: how often the clone was seen (once, few, many), or a class if it is expanded.

j_call | cdr3_length | clone_size | v_call | d_call | cdr3_nt | cdr3_aa
TRBJ2-3 | 17 | NA | TRBV20-1 | TRBD2 | TGCAGTGCTGCCGGAAGGGAGCGGGGGGTTAGCACAGATACGCAGTATTTT | CSAAGRERGVSTDTQYF
TRBJ2-3 | 17 | few | TRBV9 | TRBD2 | TGTGCCAGCAGCGTCAATACCGGGACTAGGTCTGCAGATACGCAGTATTTT | CASSVNTGTRSADTQYF
TRBJ2-1 | 14 | NA | TRBV15 | NA | TGTGCCACCAAGCCCCGGGGAGGCGACAATGAGCAGTTCTTC | CATKPRGGDNEQFF
TRBJ1-5 | 18 | NA | TRBV6-5 | NA | TGTGCCAGCAGTTATGACCACGGGGACCCTGGGGGCAATCAGCCCCAGCATTTT | CASSYDHGDPGGNQPQHF
TRBJ1-6 | 10 | few | TRBV6-6 | NA | TGTGCCAGCGGGGATTCACCCCTCCACTTT | CASGDSPLHF
TRBJ1-2 | 13 | NA | TRBV5-1 | TRBD1 | TGCGCCAGCAGCGAGACAGGGATCTATGGCTACACCTTC | CASSETGIYGYTF
TRBJ1-2 | 13 | few | TRBV5-6 | NA | TGTGCCAGCAGCTTGGAACGGGACTATGGCTACACCTTC | CASSLERDYGYTF
TRBJ2-5 | 13 | NA | TRBV5-6 | NA | TGTGCCAGCAGCTTCCCCCACTCGGAGAACCAGTACTTC | CASSFPHSENQYF
TRBJ2-7 | 14 | NA | TRBV7-2 | NA | TGTGCCAGCAGCTTAATTGGGCTAGCATACGAGCAGTACTTC | CASSLIGLAYEQYF
TRBJ2-2 | 16 | NA | TRBV5-1 | NA | TGCGCCAGCAGCTTGGAAAGTCTCGGGCTCGGCGGGGAGCTGTTTTTT | CASSLESLGLGGELFF
TRBJ2-2 | 14 | NA | TRBV19 | NA | TGTGCCAGTAGTATTCCTACGAACACCGGGGAGCTGTTTTTT | CASSIPTNTGELFF
TRBJ1-2 | 13 | NA | TRBV29-1 | NA | TGCAGCGTTCATGCGACGGCGCCTTGGGGCTACACCTTC | CSVHATAPWGYTF
TRBJ2-5 | 16 | many | TRBV10-3 | TRBD1 | TGTGCCATCAGTGAGTCGGGACAGGGAACTCTCGAGACCCAGTACTTC | CAISESGQGTLETQYF
TRBJ1-2 | 16 | NA | TRBV5-1 | NA | TGCGCCAGCAGCCCGATTGATCAACTTAAGAACTATGGCTACACCTTC | CASSPIDQLKNYGYTF
TRBJ2-3 | 13 | NA | TRBV24-1 | TRBD1 | TGTGCCACCAGTGCGACAGGGGGAGATACGCAGTATTTT | CATSATGGDTQYF
TRBJ2-1 | 15 | NA | TRBV7-2 | TRBD2 | TGTGCCAGCAGCCGCCGACTAGCGGGGTACAATGAGCAGTTCTTC | CASSRRLAGYNEQFF
TRBJ2-2 | 17 | NA | TRBV7-9 | TRBD1 | TGTGCCAGCAGCTTACGCGCCGTCGACAGGGTGTCCGGGGAGCTGTTTTTT | CASSLRAVDRVSGELFF
TRBJ1-2 | 12 | few | TRBV7-9 | NA | TGTGCCAGCAGCTTGGGGGGGCAAGGCTACACCTTC | CASSLGGQGYTF
TRBJ2-3 | 15 | NA | TRBV7-9 | NA | TGTGCCAGCAGCTCATCCGGGCCCCGCACAGATACGCAGTATTTT | CASSSSGPRTDTQYF
TRBJ1-1 | 14 | NA | TRBV7-8 | NA | TGTGCCAGCAGCACGATACGACAAGCCACTGAAGCTTTCTTT | CASSTIRQATEAFF
TRBJ2-5 | 13 | few | TRBV7-2 | NA | TGTGCCAGCAGCCCCAGGGTTTGGGAGACCCAGTACTTC | CASSPRVWETQYF
TRBJ2-3 | 16 | NA | TRBV15 | NA | TGTGCCACCAGCAGAGATCGGCGACAGGGCACAGATACGCAGTATTTT | CATSRDRRQGTDTQYF
TRBJ2-2 | 15 | few | TRBV7-2 | NA | TGTGCCAGCAGTTTCGCCGGGGGCGCCGCCGGGGAGCTGTTTTTT | CASSFAGGAAGELFF
TRBJ2-1 | 15 | NA | TRBV7-2 | TRBD2 | TGTGCCAGCAGCTTGGCCAGCGGGGGGGTAGGGGAGCAGTTCTTC | CASSLASGGVGEQFF
TRBJ2-1 | 15 | many | TRBV7-2 | TRBD2 | TGTGCCAGCAGCTTAGACAGCGGGGGGTTTGGTGAGCAGTTCTTC | CASSLDSGGFGEQFF
TRBJ2-3 | 13 | many | TRBV5-1 | NA | TGCGCCAGCAGCTACAGGGATACAGATACGCAGTATTTT | CASSYRDTDTQYF
TRBJ1-1 | 13 | few | TRBV29-1 | NA | TGCAGCGTTGATTCGGCAGGTGACACTGAAGCTTTCTTT | CSVDSAGDTEAFF
TRBJ2-7 | 14 | few | TRBV5-1 | NA | TGCGCCAGCAGGCGGGGAGGGGGCGCATACGAGCAGTACTTC | CASRRGGGAYEQYF
TRBJ2-1 | 12 | NA | TRBV7-6 | NA | TGTGCCAGCAGCCGCGTGTTGAATGAGCAGTTCTTC | CASSRVLNEQFF
TRBJ2-2 | 16 | few | TRBV4-2 | TRBD2 | TGTGCCAGCAGCCAAGACCGGGGGGGATCGTCCGGGGAGCTGTTTTTT | CASSQDRGGSSGELFF
TRBJ2-4 | 13 | NA | TRBV6-6 | TRBD2 | TGTGCCAGCAGTTACGGGGGGGAACGCATTCAGTACTTC | CASSYGGERIQYF
TRBJ2-3 | 14 | many | TRBV7-9 | NA | TGTGCCAGCAGGGAAGGGACGGCCACAGATACGCAGTATTTT | CASREGTATDTQYF
TRBJ2-1 | 13 | NA | TRBV6-2/TRBV6-3 | NA | TGTGCCAGCCTCACGGGCATGCACAATGAGCAGTTCTTC | CASLTGMHNEQFF
TRBJ2-2 | 16 | few | TRBV7-8 | TRBD1 | TGTGCCAGCAGCTTAGAGTCAGGGGGTTCTTCCGGGGAGCTGTTTTTT | CASSLESGGSSGELFF
TRBJ2-1 | 14 | NA | TRBV6-5 | NA | TGTGCCAGCAGTTACTCGAGAGGGGCCAATGAGCAGTTCTTC | CASSYSRGANEQFF
TRBJ2-3 | 14 | NA | TRBV9 | NA | TGTGCCAGCAGCGTAGGCGGCCGCACAGATACGCAGTATTTT | CASSVGGRTDTQYF
TRBJ2-1 | 15 | NA | TRBV5-1 | TRBD2 | TGCGCCAGCAGCTTCGGGACTAGCGGGGGTGATGAGCAGTTCTTC | CASSFGTSGGDEQFF
TRBJ1-2 | 14 | few | TRBV5-8 | TRBD1 | TGTGCCAGCAGCTTGGGACAGGGAAGAGTCGGCTACACCTTC | CASSLGQGRVGYTF
TRBJ2-3 | 16 | NA | TRBV7-7 | TRBD1 | TGTGCTAGCAGCAAAAGACAGGGCTTAGGCACAGATACGCAGTATTTT | CASSKRQGLGTDTQYF